This paragraph reports one TCR beta chain. Assay used: immunoSEQ multiplex PCR; TCRdb lists only in-frame clones, some missing. The table includes 80,000 or so clones, 70% to 85% detected once. The sample comes from a study of blood T cell repertoires in COVID-19. The V and J ends lost 0 bases and 1 base, in that order; junction bases with no gene match: 1. Per the germline V gene, CDR1 is SGHRS and CDR2 is YFSETQ. CDR3 length: 16 residues. This chain connects TRBV5-1 to TRBJ2-7; 13 bases are a match to TRBD2. Sequencing used peripheral blood. This receptor was taken from a man in his forties or fifties with active or convalescent COVID-19. DNA of the CDR3: TGCGCCAGCAGCTTGGGACTAGCGGGGGGATCCTACGAGCAGTACTTC. Translated, it gives CASSLGLAGGSYEQYF.